The 24 T cell receptor beta chains below all came from one sample that was sequenced in a study of blood T cell repertoires in COVID-19. TCRdb keeps only in-frame clones here, not all; method: immunoSEQ multiplex PCR. The sample yields 120,000 or so clones, roughly 86% seen once. Sequencing was done on a sample of peripheral blood. The receptor set was obtained from a woman aged 60-70 years with acute or convalescent COVID-19.

This chain links TRBV3-1 (or the pseudogene TRBV3-2) with TRBJ1-4; 9 bases line up with TRBD1. Germline V gene data show CDR1 as LGHDT and CDR2 as YNNKEL (reference sequence). Trimming removed 3 bases from V and 6 bases from J; junction bases left unmatched: 8. There are 16 residues in the CDR3. The CDR3 nucleotides are TGTGCCAGCAGCCAGGGCCTGACAGGGGGGTATGAAAAACTGTTTTTT. Residues: CASSQGLTGGYEKLFF.

The V gene is TRBV7-6, the J gene TRBJ1-5; D ambiguous. The CDR3 covers 15 residues. V lost 1 base to trimming and J lost 4 bases, with 11 bases between them. Germline V lookup: CDR1 SGHVS, CDR2 FNYEAQ. In nucleotides, the CDR3 is TGTGCCAGCAGCTTAGATTCAGTTTTAAATCAGCCCCAGCATTTT. This encodes CASSLDSVLNQPQHF.

This rearrangement joins TRBV24-1 to TRBJ2-1, with 8 bases aligning to TRBD1. Germline V gene data show CDR1 as KGHDR and CDR2 as SFDVKD. This CDR3 is 16 amino acids long. The trim removed 4 bases at V and 8 bases at J, leaving 12 bases unmatched. The DNA of the CDR3 is TGTGCCACCAGTGACCCAACCTCGGACAGGGAGTATGAGCAGTTCTTC. It is translated as CATSDPTSDREYEQFF.

The chain recombines TRBV6-5 with TRBJ1-2; 9 positions agree with TRBD1. Trimming took 5 bases from V and 2 from J; bases not matched to a gene: 6. The V gene's germline CDR1 is MNHEY and CDR2 SVGAGI. This CDR3 comprises 15 residues. In DNA, the CDR3 is TGTGCCAGCAGTCTACAGGGGGCGAGAAACTATGGCTACACCTTC. As protein: CASSLQGARNYGYTF.

In its sample, this clone was seen a few times. This sequence joins TRBV19 and TRBJ1-5, with TRBD1 identical over 8 bases. Trimming cost V 7 bases and J 1 base; bases outside gene matches: 9. CDR1 is LNHDA and CDR2 is SQIVND in the germline V gene (reference sequence). The CDR3 extends over 16 amino acids. The CDR3 reads CASTPGQGRSNQPQHF. The CDR3 nucleotides read TGTGCCAGTACTCCCGGACAGGGCCGGAGCAATCAGCCCCAGCATTTT.

This clone showed up just a few times. The chain employs TRBV9 and TRBJ2-7; D may be TRBD1 (5 bases). The germline V gene has CDR1 SGDLS and CDR2 YYNGEE. V lost 4 bases, J lost 3 bases, and 8 bases lay in between. The CDR3 covers 12 residues. Written as DNA, the CDR3 is TGTGCCAGCAGCACCCAGGGCTACGAGCAGTACTTC. This sequence encodes CASSTQGYEQYF.

The chain joins TRBV29-1 to TRBJ1-1, with TRBD1 matching over 8 bases. The ends lost 6 bases at V and 4 bases at J; junction bases unmatched: 7. Germline CDR1 and CDR2: SQVTM and ANQGSEA. The CDR3 covers 13 residues. The CDR3 protein is CSVPRTGITEAFF. The CDR3 nucleotides read TGCAGCGTCCCCAGGACAGGGATCACTGAAGCTTTCTTT.

The chain is built from TRBV9 and TRBJ1-1; D not certain. The length of the CDR3 is 13 residues. Germline-derived CDR1 and CDR2 are SGDLS and YYNGEE. V lost 0 bases and J 1 base, leaving 4 bases between the germline ends. CDR3 region: CASSVAQNTEAFF. The CDR3 bases are TGTGCCAGCAGCGTAGCCCAGAACACTGAAGCTTTCTTT. Filled out from reference TRBV9 and TRBJ1-1, the complete variable domain reads DSGVTQTPKHLITATGQRVTLRCSPRSGDLSVYWYQQSLDQGLQFLIQYYNGEERAKGNILERFSAQQFPDLHSELNLSSLELGDSALYFCASSVAQNTEAFFGQGTRLTVV.

The chain links TRBV3-1 (or the pseudogene TRBV3-2) to TRBJ1-3, with a possible D match to TRBD1 (5 bases). CDR1 and CDR2 (germline): LGHDT, YNNKEL (reference sequence). Between the trimmed V and J ends, which lost 6 bases and 0 bases, there was a span of 12 bases. The CDR3 extends over 15 amino acids. CDR3 protein: CASRAGRTSGNTIYF. The DNA for the CDR3 is TGTGCCAGCAGGGCGGGACGCACCTCTGGAAACACCATATATTTT.

The chain combines TRBV27 with TRBJ1-1; 8 bases fit TRBD1. Germline V CDR1 and CDR2: MNHEY, SMNVEV (reference sequence). V shed 5 bases and J 11 bases; nucleotides not matched to a gene: 13. The CDR3 spans 14 residues. CDR3 residues: CASSPDRGSLGAFF. CDR3 nucleotide sequence: TGTGCCAGCAGTCCTGACAGGGGCTCCTTGGGGGCTTTCTTT.

The chain carries TRBV3-1 (or the pseudogene TRBV3-2) and TRBJ1-2, with no clear D. The CDR3 is 15 amino acids. The V gene's germline CDR1 is LGHDT and CDR2 YNNKEL (reference sequence). Trimming took off 0 bases at V and 5 bases at J, with 13 bases between the two ends. CDR3: CASSQDPRAPYGYTF. CDR3 DNA sequence: TGTGCCAGCAGCCAAGATCCGAGGGCCCCGTATGGCTACACCTTC.

Here the CDR3 DNA reads TGTGCCGCCTGGGGGGACAGGGGCGGCTACACCTTC. It is translated as CAAWGDRGGYTF. The rearrangement links TRBV28 to TRBJ1-2; TRBD1 matches at 10 bases. Germline CDR1 MDHEN, CDR2 SYDVKM. V shed 11 bases, J shed 8 bases, and the junction held 8 bases outside the gene matches. CDR3 length equals 12 residues.

This chain links TRBV3-1 (or the pseudogene TRBV3-2) with TRBJ1-2, with a tentative D call TRBD1 (6 bases). Germline V CDR1 and CDR2: LGHDT, YNNKEL (reference sequence). This CDR3 comprises 14 residues. The V and J ends lost 1 base and 7 bases respectively, with 13 bases between them. CDR3 DNA: TGTGCCAGCAGCCAAGTAACAGGGTCTGTTGGCTACACCTTC. It encodes CASSQVTGSVGYTF.

This chain connects TRBV5-1 to TRBJ2-5, with 10 bases lining up with TRBD1. CDR1 is SGHRS, CDR2 YFSETQ, per germline. The CDR3 spans 15 residues. Trimming took 0 bases from V and 5 from J; bases not matched to a gene: 4. The CDR3 DNA reads as TGCGCCAGCAGCTTGGCGACAGGGGGCGTGGAGACCCAGTACTTC. As protein: CASSLATGGVETQYF.

Only one count was recorded for this clone. V and J are TRBV30 and TRBJ1-5; no reliable D call. V lost 3 bases to trimming and J lost 1 base, with 13 bases between them. The germline V gene has CDR1 GTSNPN and CDR2 SVGIG (reference sequence). This CDR3 is built from 15 residues. The CDR3 region has the DNA TGTGCCTGGAGCCCGACTGGAACGAGCAATCAGCCCCAGCATTTT. Its protein is CAWSPTGTSNQPQHF.

This clone was seen a few times. This chain uses TRBV28 with TRBJ1-5; 8 bases line up with TRBD1. The CDR3 length is 16 residues. Germline CDR1 MDHEN, CDR2 SYDVKM. Trimming cost V 6 bases and J 2 bases; bases outside gene matches: 9. This CDR3 is CASSNRQGMGNQPQHF. The CDR3 region has the DNA TGTGCCAGCAGCAATAGACAGGGGATGGGCAATCAGCCCCAGCATTTT.

The chain uses TRBV3-1 (or the pseudogene TRBV3-2) and TRBJ2-5; 7 nucleotides align to TRBD2. This CDR3 contains 15 residues. V lost 4 bases, J lost 1 base, and 6 bases stayed unmatched. The germline V gene has CDR1 LGHDT and CDR2 YNNKEL (reference sequence). The CDR3 coding sequence is TGTGCCAGCAGCCTTACCAGCGGGACCCAAGAGACCCAGTACTTC. Protein sequence: CASSLTSGTQETQYF.

The chain links TRBV7-8 to TRBJ2-3; 12 bases map to TRBD2. The length of the CDR3 is 16 residues. V shed 5 bases and J 4 bases; nucleotides not matched to a gene: 7. Germline CDR1 reads SGHVS; CDR2 reads FQNEAQ. The CDR3 reads CASSPSGRAVPDTQYF. CDR3 bases: TGTGCCAGCAGCCCTAGCGGGAGGGCCGTTCCAGATACGCAGTATTTT.

This chain joins TRBV19 and TRBJ1-3, with TRBD1 identical over 7 bases. Germline V CDR1 and CDR2: LNHDA, SQIVND (reference sequence). CDR3 length: 14 residues. The V and J ends lost 8 bases and 2 bases, in that order; junction bases with no gene match: 6. This chain's CDR3 is CASVGQLPGNTIYF. The DNA for the CDR3 is TGTGCCAGTGTGGGACAGCTCCCTGGAAACACCATATATTTT. Complete variable domain (other parts from reference TRBV19 and TRBJ1-3): DGGITQSPKYLFRKEGQNVTLSCEQNLNHDAMYWYRQDPGQGLRLIYYSQIVNDFQKGDIAEGYSVSREKKESFPLTVTSAQKNPTAFYLCASVGQLPGNTIYFGEGSWLTVV.

The chain couples TRBV7-9 to TRBJ1-6; 8 nucleotides match TRBD1. This CDR3 spans 15 amino acids. Germline V gives CDR1 SEHNR, CDR2 FQNEAQ (reference sequence). The V gene end was trimmed by 5 bases and the J gene end by 6 bases; junction bases not matched to a gene: 6. The CDR3 here is CASSRWTGSNSPLHF. CDR3 in DNA: TGTGCCAGCAGCCGATGGACAGGGAGTAATTCACCCCTCCACTTT.

The chain uses TRBV5-1 and TRBJ2-6; 13 bases fit TRBD2. V trimming: 2 bases; J trimming: 1 base; junction bases outside the gene matches: 15. The CDR3 runs to 22 residues. The germline V gene encodes CDR1 SGHRS and CDR2 YFSETQ. CDR3 bases: TGCGCCAGCAGCTTAACGGGACTAGCGGGGCTATTTAGTAGGTCTGGGGCCAACGTCCTGACTTTC. It encodes CASSLTGLAGLFSRSGANVLTF.

The chain employs TRBV19 and TRBJ1-5; no clear D. Trimming pared 3 bases from V and 0 bases from J, leaving 12 bases between. The germline V gene encodes CDR1 LNHDA and CDR2 SQIVND (reference sequence). The CDR3 sequence is 16 residues long. CDR3 in amino acids: CASSMMSEISNQPQHF. Here the CDR3 DNA reads TGTGCCAGTAGTATGATGTCAGAAATTAGCAATCAGCCCCAGCATTTT.

The rearrangement links TRBV2 to TRBJ1-3; the D gene is possibly TRBD1 (6 bases). Germline V lookup: CDR1 SNHLY, CDR2 FYNNEI. There are 14 residues in the CDR3. V was cut by 4 bases and J by 0 bases, with 7 bases left in between. The chain's CDR3 is CASSGGLSGNTIYF. The CDR3 nucleotides read TGTGCCAGCAGTGGGGGGCTCTCTGGAAACACCATATATTTT. The entire variable domain, with the rest obtained from reference TRBV2 and TRBJ1-3, is as follows: EPEVTQTPSHQVTQMGQEVILRCVPISNHLYFYWYRQILGQKVEFLVSFYNNEISEKSEIFDDQFSVERPDGSNFTLKIRSTKLEDSAMYFCASSGGLSGNTIYFGEGSWLTVV.

The chain couples TRBV4-1 to TRBJ2-1; D not resolved. The germline CDR1 and CDR2 sequences are MGHRA and YSYEKL. Between the trimmed V and J ends, which lost 0 bases and 0 bases, there was a span of 9 bases. This CDR3 is built from 16 residues. In nucleotides, the CDR3 is TGCGCCAGCAGCCAAGAGTCGTCGAGCTCCTACAATGAGCAGTTCTTC. Protein sequence: CASSQESSSSYNEQFF.